The T cell receptor beta chain described here comes from a study of cytomegalovirus exposure and HLA in healthy donors. Study-wide findings and caveats: In a later analysis, productive TCRs from donors in an Asian-associated ancestry cluster reportedly carried fewer N-insertions than the cohort mean. TCR beta chain V- and J-gene trimming was linked, in a later analysis, to a missense variant in DCLRE1C.

With regard to this clone: As yet, its antigen is unknown.

The PCR ran on 60 Vbeta and 13 Jbeta primers. Clones were read by immunoSEQ multiplex PCR, and TCRdb kept only the in-frame ones, dropping some. The table records fewer than 250,000 clones, approximately 82% of them present only once. The clonotype comes from a man aged 18 to 29 in good health and CMV-seronegative. Sequences were obtained from PBMCs.

CDR3 amino acids: CASSRQDMTTGELFF. The CDR3 DNA follows: TGCGCCAGCAGCCGCCAGGACATGACCACCGGGGAGCTGTTTTTT. The J gene is TRBJ2-2, the V gene TRBV5-1, with D perhaps TRBD1 (5 bases). V lost 4 bases and J lost 4, with 14 bases in between. The germline V gene has CDR1 SGHRS and CDR2 YFSETQ. The length of the CDR3 is 15 residues.